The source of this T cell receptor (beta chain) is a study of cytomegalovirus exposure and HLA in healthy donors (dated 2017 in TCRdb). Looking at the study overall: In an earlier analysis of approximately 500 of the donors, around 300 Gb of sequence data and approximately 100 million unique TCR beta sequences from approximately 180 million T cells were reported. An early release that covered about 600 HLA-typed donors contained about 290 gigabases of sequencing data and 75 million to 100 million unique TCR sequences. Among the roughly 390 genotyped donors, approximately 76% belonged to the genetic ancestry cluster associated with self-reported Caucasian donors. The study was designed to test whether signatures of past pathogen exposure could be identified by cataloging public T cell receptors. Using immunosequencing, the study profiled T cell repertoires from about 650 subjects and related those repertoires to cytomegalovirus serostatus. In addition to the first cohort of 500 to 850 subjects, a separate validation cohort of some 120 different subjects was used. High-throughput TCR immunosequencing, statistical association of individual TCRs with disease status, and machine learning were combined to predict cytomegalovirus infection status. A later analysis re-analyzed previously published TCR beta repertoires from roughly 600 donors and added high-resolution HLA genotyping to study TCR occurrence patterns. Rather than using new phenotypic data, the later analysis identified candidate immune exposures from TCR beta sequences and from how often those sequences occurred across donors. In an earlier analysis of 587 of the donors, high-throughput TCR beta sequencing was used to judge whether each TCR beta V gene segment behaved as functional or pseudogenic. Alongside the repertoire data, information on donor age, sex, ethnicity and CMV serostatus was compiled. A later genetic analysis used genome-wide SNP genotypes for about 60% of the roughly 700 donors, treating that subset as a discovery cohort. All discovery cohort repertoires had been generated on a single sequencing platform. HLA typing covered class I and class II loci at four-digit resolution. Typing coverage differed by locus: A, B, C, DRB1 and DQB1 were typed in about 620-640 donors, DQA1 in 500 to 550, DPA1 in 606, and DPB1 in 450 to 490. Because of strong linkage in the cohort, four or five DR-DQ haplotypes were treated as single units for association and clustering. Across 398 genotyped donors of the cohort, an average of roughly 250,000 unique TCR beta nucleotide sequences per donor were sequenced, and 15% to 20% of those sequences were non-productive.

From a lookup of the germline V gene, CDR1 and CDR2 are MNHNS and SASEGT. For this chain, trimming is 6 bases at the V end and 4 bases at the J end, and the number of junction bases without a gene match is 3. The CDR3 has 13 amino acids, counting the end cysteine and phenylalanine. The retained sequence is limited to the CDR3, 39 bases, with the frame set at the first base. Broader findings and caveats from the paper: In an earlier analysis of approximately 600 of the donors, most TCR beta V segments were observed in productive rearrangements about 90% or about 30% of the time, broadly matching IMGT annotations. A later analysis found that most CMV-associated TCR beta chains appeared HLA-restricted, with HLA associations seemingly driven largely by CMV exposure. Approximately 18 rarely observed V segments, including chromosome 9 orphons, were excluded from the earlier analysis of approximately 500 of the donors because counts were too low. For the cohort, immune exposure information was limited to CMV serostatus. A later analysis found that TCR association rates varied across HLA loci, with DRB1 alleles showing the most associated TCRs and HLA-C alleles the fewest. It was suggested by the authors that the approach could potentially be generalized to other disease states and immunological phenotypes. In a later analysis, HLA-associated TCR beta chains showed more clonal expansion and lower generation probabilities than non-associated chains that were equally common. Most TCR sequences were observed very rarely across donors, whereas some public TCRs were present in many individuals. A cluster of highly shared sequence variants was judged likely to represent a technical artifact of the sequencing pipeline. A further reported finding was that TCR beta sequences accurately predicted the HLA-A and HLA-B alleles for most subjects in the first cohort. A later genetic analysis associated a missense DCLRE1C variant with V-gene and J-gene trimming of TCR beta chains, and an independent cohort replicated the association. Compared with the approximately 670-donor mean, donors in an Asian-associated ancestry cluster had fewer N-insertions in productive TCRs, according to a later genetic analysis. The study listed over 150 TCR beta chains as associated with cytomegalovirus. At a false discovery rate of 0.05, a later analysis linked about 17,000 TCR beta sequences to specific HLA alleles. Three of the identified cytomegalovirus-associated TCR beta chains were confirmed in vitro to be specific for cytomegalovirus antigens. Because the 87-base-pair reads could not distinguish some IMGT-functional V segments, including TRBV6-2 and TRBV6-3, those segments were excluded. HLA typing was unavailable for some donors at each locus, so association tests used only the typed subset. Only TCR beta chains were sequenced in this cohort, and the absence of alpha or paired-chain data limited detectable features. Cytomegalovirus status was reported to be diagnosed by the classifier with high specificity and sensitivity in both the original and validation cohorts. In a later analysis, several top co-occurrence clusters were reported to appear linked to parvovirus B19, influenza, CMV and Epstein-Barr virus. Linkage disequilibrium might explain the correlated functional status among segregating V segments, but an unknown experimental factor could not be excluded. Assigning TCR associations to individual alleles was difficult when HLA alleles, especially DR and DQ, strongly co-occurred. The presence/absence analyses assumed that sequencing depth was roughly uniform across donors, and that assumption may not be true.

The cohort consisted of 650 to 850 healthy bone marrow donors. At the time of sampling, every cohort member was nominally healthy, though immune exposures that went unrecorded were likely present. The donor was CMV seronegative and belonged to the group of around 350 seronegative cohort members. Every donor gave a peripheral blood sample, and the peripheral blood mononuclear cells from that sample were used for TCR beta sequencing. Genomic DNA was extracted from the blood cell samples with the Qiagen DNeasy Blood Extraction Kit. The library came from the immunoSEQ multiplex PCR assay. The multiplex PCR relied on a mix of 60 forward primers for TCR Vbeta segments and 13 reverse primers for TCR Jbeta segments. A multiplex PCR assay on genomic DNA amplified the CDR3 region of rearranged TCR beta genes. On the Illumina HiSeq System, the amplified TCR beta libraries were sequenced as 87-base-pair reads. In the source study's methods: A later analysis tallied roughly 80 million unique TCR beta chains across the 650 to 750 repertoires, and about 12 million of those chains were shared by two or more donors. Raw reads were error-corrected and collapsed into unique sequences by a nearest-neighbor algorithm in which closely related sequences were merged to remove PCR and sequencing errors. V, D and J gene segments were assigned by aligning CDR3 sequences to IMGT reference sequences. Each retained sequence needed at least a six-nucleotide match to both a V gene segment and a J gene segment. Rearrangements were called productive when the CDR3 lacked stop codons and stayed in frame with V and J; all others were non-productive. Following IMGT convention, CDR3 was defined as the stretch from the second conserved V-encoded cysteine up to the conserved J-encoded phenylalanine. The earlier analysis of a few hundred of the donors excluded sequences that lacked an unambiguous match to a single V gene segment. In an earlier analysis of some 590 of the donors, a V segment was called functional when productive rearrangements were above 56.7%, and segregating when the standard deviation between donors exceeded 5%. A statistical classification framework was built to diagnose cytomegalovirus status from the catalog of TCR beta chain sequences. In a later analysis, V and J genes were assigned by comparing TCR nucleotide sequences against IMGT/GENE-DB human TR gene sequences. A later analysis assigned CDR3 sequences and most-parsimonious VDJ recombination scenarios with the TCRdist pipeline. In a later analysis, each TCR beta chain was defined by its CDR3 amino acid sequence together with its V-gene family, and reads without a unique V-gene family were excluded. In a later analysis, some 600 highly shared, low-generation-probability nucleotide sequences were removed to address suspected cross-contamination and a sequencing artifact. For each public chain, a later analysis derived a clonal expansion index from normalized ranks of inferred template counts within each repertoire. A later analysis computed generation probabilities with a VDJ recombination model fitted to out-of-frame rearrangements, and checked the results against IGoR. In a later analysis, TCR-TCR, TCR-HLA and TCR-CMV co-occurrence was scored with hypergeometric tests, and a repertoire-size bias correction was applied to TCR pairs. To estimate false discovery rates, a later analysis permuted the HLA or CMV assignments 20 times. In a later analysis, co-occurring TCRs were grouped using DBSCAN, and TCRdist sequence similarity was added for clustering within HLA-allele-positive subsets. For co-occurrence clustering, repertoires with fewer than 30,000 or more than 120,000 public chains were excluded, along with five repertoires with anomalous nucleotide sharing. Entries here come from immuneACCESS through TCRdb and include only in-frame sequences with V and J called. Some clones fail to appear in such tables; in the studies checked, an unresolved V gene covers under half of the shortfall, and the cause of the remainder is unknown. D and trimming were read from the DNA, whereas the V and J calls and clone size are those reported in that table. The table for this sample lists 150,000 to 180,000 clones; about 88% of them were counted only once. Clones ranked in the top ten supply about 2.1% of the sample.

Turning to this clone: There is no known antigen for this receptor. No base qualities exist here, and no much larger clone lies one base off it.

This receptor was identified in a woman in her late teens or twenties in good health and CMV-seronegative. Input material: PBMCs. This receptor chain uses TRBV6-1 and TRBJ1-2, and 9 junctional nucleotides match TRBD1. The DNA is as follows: TGTGCCAGCAGATACAGGGGGCCCTATGGCTACACCTTC. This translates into CASRYRGPYGYTF.